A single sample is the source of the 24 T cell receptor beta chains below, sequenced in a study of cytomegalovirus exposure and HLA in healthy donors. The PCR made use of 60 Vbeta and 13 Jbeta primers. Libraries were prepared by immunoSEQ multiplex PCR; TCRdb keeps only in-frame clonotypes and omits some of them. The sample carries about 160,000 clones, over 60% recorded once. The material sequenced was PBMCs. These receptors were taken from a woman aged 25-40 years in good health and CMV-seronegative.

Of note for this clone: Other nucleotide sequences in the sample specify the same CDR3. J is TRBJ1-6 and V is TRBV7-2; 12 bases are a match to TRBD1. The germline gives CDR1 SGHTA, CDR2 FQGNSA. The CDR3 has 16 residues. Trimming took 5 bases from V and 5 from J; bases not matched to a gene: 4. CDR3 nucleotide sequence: TGTGCCAGCAGCCTGGGACAGGGGGCGAATAATTCACCCCTCCACTTT. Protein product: CASSLGQGANNSPLHF.

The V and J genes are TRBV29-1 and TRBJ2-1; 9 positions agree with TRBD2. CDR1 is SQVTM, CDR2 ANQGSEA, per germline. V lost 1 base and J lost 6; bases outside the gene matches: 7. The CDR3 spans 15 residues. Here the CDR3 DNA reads TGCAGCGTTGAAGGAGGTGGGACTAGCAGCAATGAGCAGTTCTTC. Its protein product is CSVEGGGTSSNEQFF.

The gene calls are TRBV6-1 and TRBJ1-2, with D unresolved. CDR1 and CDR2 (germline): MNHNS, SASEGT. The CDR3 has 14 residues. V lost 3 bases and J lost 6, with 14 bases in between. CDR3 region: CASSDEKGRDGYTF. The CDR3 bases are TGTGCCAGCAGTGATGAAAAAGGGAGGGATGGCTACACCTTC.

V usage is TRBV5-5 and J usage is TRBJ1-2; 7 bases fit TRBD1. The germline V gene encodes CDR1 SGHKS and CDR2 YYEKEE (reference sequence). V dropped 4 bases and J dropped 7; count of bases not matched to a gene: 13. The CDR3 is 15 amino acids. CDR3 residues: CASSPGQAGTGGYTF. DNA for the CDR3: TGTGCCAGCAGCCCCGGACAGGCAGGAACAGGTGGCTACACCTTC.

CDR3 sequence reads: CASGIRGNQPQHF. The CDR3 nucleotides read TGTGCCAGCGGTATTCGAGGAAATCAGCCCCAGCATTTT. The chain is built from TRBV6-5 and TRBJ1-5; D ambiguous. CDR1 and CDR2 from the germline V gene are MNHEY and SVGAGI. V dropped 8 bases and J dropped 4 bases, with 12 bases sitting between them. This CDR3 is 13 amino acids long.

The CDR3 is CAISDPTEEGGEKLFF. For the CDR3, the DNA is TGTGCCATCAGTGACCCGACTGAGGAGGGCGGGGAAAAACTGTTTTTT. V is TRBV10-3 and J is TRBJ1-4; D unclear. The germline CDR1 and CDR2 sequences are ENHRY and SYGVKD. V lost 3 bases and J lost 8, with 19 bases in between. The CDR3 extends over 16 amino acids.

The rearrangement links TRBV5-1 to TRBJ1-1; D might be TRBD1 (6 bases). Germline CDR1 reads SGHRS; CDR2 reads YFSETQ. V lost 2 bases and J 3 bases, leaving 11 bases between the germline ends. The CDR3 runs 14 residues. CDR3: CASSFLQGDTEAFF. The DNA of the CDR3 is TGCGCCAGCAGCTTCCTACAGGGCGACACTGAAGCTTTCTTT.

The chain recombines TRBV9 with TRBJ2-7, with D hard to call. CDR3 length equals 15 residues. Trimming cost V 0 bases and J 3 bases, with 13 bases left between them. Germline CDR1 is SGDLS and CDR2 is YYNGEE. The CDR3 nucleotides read TGTGCCAGCAGCGTAGGGAGCCACATTAACTACGAGCAGTACTTC. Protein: CASSVGSHINYEQYF.

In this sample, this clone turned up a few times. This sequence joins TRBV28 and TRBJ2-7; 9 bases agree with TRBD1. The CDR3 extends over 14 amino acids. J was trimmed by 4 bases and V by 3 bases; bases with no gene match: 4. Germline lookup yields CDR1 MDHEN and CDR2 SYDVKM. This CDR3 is CASSFWGQGYEQYF. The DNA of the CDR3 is TGTGCCAGCAGTTTCTGGGGACAGGGTTACGAGCAGTACTTC.

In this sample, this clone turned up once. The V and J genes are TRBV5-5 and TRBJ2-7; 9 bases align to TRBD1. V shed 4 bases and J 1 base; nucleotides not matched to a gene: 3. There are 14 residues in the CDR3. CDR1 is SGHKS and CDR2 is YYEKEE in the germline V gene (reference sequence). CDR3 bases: TGTGCCAGCAGCCCCGGGACAGGGTCCTACGAGCAGTACTTC. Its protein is CASSPGTGSYEQYF.

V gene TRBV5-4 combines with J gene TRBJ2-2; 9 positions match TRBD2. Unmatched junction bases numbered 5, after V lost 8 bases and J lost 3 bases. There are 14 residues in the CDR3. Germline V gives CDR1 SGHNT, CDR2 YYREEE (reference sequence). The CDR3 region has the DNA TGTGCCAGTAGCGGGAGTCTGTACACCGGGGAGCTGTTTTTT. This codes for CASSGSLYTGELFF.

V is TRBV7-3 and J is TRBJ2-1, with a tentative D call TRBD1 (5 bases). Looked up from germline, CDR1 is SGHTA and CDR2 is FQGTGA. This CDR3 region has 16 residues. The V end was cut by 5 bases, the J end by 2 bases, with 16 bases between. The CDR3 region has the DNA TGTGCCAGCAGCCCCCAGGATAGGGGTACCTACAATGAGCAGTTCTTC. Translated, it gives CASSPQDRGTYNEQFF.

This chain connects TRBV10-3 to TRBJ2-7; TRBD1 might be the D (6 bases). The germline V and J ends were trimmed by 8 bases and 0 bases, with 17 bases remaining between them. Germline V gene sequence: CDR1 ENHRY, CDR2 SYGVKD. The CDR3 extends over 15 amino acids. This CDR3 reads CAIGTGQGTSYEQYF. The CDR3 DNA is TGTGCCATCGGAACAGGTCAGGGGACCTCCTACGAGCAGTACTTC.

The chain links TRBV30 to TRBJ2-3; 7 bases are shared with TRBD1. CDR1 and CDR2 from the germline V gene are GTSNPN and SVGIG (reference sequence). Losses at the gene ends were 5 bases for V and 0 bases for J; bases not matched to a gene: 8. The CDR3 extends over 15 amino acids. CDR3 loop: CAWAKGARSTDTQYF. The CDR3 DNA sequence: TGTGCCTGGGCCAAGGGGGCGAGAAGCACAGATACGCAGTATTTT.

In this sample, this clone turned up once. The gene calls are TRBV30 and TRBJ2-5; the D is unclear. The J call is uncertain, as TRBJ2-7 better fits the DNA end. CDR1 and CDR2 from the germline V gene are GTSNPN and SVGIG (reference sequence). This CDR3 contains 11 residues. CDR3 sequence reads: CAWTSSYEQYF. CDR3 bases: TGTGCCTGGACTAGCTCCTACGAGCAGTACTTC.

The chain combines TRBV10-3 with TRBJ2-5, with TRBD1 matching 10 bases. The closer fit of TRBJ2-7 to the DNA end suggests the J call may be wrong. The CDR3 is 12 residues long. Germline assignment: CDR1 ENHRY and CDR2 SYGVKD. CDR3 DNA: TGTGCCATCGGACAGGGGGGCGACGAGCAGTACTTC. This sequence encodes CAIGQGGDEQYF.

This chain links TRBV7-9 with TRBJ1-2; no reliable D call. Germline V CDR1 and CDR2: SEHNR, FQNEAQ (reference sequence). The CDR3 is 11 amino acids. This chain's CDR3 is CASGPNYGYTF. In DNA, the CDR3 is TGTGCTAGCGGGCCTAACTATGGCTACACCTTC. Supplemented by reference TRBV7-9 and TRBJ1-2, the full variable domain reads DTGVSQNPRHKITKRGQNVTFRCDPISEHNRLYWYRQTLGQGPEFLTYFQNEAQLEKSRLLSDRFSAERPKGSFSTLEIQRTEQGDSAMYLCASGPNYGYTFGSGTRLTVV.

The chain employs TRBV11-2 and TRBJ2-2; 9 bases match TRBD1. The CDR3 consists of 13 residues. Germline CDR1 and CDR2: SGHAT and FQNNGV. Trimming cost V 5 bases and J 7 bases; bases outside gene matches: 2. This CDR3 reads CASSRDRDGELFF. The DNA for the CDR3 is TGTGCCAGCAGCCGGGACAGGGACGGGGAGCTGTTTTTT.

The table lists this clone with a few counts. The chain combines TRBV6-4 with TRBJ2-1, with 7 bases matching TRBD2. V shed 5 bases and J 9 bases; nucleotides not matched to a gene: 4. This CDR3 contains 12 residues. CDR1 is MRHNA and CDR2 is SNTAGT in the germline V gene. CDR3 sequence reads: CASSRGEGEQFF. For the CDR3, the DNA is TGTGCCAGCAGTCGGGGGGAGGGTGAGCAGTTCTTC.

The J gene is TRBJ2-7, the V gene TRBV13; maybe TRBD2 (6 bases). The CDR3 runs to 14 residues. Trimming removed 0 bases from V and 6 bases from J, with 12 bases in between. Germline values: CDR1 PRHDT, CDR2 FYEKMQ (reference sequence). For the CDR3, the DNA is TGTGCCAGCAGCTTAGGTCGGTCGGAGGGCGAGCAGTACTTC. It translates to CASSLGRSEGEQYF. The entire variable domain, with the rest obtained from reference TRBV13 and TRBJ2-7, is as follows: AAGVIQSPRHLIKEKRETATLKCYPIPRHDTVYWYQQGPGQDPQFLISFYEKMQSDKGSIPDRFSAQQFSDYHSELNMSSLELGDSALYFCASSLGRSEGEQYFGPGTRLTVT.

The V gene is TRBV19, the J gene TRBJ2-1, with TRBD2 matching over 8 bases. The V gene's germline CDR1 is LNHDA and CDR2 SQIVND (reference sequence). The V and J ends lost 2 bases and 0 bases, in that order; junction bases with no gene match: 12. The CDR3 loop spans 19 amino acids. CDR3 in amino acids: CASSISSVQRGSSYNEQFF. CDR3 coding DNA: TGTGCCAGTAGTATATCTAGTGTTCAGCGGGGGAGCTCCTACAATGAGCAGTTCTTC.

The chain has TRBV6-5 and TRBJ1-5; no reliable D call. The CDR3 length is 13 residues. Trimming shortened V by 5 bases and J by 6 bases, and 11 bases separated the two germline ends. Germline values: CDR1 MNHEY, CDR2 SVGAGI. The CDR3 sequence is CASSEEGGQPQHF. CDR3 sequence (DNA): TGTGCCAGCAGTGAAGAGGGAGGTCAGCCCCAGCATTTT.

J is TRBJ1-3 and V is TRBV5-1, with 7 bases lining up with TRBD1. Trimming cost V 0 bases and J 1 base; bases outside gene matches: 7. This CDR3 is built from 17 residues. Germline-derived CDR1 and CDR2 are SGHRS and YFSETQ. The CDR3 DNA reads TGCGCCAGCAGCTTGGGGCAGGGGGGATTATCTGGAAACACCATATATTTT. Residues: CASSLGQGGLSGNTIYF.

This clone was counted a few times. The CDR3, as DNA: TGTGCCAGCAGCGTAGAGGTTGGGCTTTCTGGGGCCAACGTCCTGACTTTC. Encoded protein: CASSVEVGLSGANVLTF. The rearrangement uses TRBV9 and TRBJ2-6; D is undetermined. V lost 0 bases and J lost 1, with 11 bases in between. Germline V gene lookup returns CDR1 SGDLS and CDR2 YYNGEE. The CDR3 contains 17 residues.